What follows are 32 T cell receptor beta chains derived from one specimen sequenced in a study of control samples from healthy donors and cancer patients. Generated by immunoSEQ multiplex PCR, the TCRdb table keeps only in-frame clones and is missing some. The sample consists of over 40,000 clones, 88% of them appearing once. Sample: PBMCs. All receptors come from a man aged 45 to 65 with head and neck cancer.

The chain is built from TRBV11-3 and TRBJ1-2; 9 bases line up with TRBD1. CDR3 length equals 15 residues. Germline V CDR1 and CDR2: SGHNT, YENEEA. After removal of 5 bases from V and 3 bases from J, the junction contained 7 bases not matched to a gene. CDR3: CASSLWTGVDYGYTF. In DNA, the CDR3 is TGTGCCAGCAGCCTCTGGACAGGGGTTGACTATGGCTACACCTTC.

J is TRBJ2-4 and V is TRBV28; D unclear. V lost 3 bases, J lost 0 bases, and 9 bases lay in between. This CDR3 contains 15 residues. Germline loops: CDR1 MDHEN, CDR2 SYDVKM. The CDR3 DNA is TGTGCCAGCAGTTTTGTGGGGTTAGCCAAAAACATTCAGTACTTC. It translates to CASSFVGLAKNIQYF.

This clone was detected only once. V gene TRBV28 combines with J gene TRBJ1-6, with D possibly TRBD1 on 6 matching bases. Per the germline V gene, CDR1 is MDHEN and CDR2 is SYDVKM. Trimming left V 7 bases short and J 10 bases short, with 17 bases between. CDR3 length: 14 residues. The CDR3 is CASKGGHGGSPLHF. The CDR3 DNA reads TGTGCCAGCAAGGGGGGGCATGGTGGATCACCCCTCCACTTT.

This chain links TRBV6-5 with TRBJ1-6; the D is unclear. Germline V lookup: CDR1 MNHEY, CDR2 SVGAGI. The CDR3 runs 14 residues. Trimming left V 7 bases short and J 7 bases short, with 14 bases between. CDR3 loop: CASIAGRGNSPLHF. In nucleotides, the CDR3 is TGTGCCAGCATAGCGGGCCGAGGAAATTCACCCCTCCACTTT.

Concerning this clone itself: Mismatch with germline at one junction end may stem from a read error. The V and J genes are TRBV7-7 and TRBJ2-3; D is ambiguous. CDR3 size: 16 residues. Germline CDR1 reads SSHAT; CDR2 reads FNYEAQ (reference sequence). CDR3 loop: CASSFLPGPSTDTQYF. CDR3 coding DNA: TGTGCTAGCAGCTTCTTACCGGGCCCGAGCACAGATACGCAGTATTTT. The variable domain in full, with the rest retrieved from reference TRBV7-7 and TRBJ2-3, is GAGVSQSPRYKVTKRGQDVTLRCDPISSHATLYWYQQALGQGPEFLTYFNYEAQPDKSGLPSDRFSAERPEGSISTLTIQRTEQRDSAMYRCASSFLPGPSTDTQYFGPGTRLTVL.

The rearrangement uses TRBV14 and TRBJ2-1, with D hard to call. Germline-derived CDR1 and CDR2 are SGHDN and FVKESK. There are 15 residues in the CDR3. Trimming cost V 3 bases and J 5 bases, with 14 bases left between them. The CDR3 sequence is CASSHWTALNNEQFF. In DNA, the CDR3 is TGTGCCAGCAGCCACTGGACCGCCCTGAACAATGAGCAGTTCTTC.

The rearrangement uses TRBV5-1 and TRBJ2-3; the match to TRBD2 covers 10 bases. The CDR3 contains 20 residues. V trimming: 2 bases; J trimming: 1 base; junction bases outside the gene matches: 16. Per the germline V gene, CDR1 is SGHRS and CDR2 is YFSETQ. CDR3 bases: TGCGCCAGCAGCTTCGGTGGTCTAGCGGGAGTTATAGGTCGCACAGATACGCAGTATTTT. This gives the protein CASSFGGLAGVIGRTDTQYF. Full variable domain (missing parts from reference TRBV5-1 and TRBJ2-3): KAGVTQTPRYLIKTRGQQVTLSCSPISGHRSVSWYQQTPGQGLQFLFEYFSETQRNKGNFPGRFSGRQFSNSRSEMNVSTLELGDSALYLCASSFGGLAGVIGRTDTQYFGPGTRLTVL.

The chain has TRBV4-1 and TRBJ1-3; 12 nucleotides agree with TRBD1. Looked up from germline, CDR1 is MGHRA and CDR2 is YSYEKL. Trimming took 1 base from V and 0 from J; bases not matched to a gene: 10. The CDR3 consists of 20 residues. The CDR3 sequence: CASSQVGDRGHKNSGNTIYF. Written as DNA, the CDR3 is TGCGCCAGCAGCCAAGTGGGGGACAGGGGGCATAAAAACTCTGGAAACACCATATATTTT.

The V call is TRBV11-2, the J call TRBJ2-1; D unclear. CDR1 SGHAT and CDR2 FQNNGV come from the germline V gene. The ends were cut back, 1 base at V and 4 bases at J, with 14 bases in the middle. CDR3 length: 16 amino acids. The CDR3 spells CASSLGTNLYYNEQFF. The CDR3 DNA sequence: TGTGCCAGCAGCTTAGGGACCAACCTCTATTACAATGAGCAGTTCTTC.

The chain couples TRBV5-1 to TRBJ1-5, with D tentatively TRBD1 (6 bases). The CDR3 spans 14 residues. Deletions cut 7 bases from V and 1 base from J, with 12 bases between. Germline V CDR1 and CDR2: SGHRS, YFSETQ. CDR3: CASPGAPSNQPQHF. The DNA for the CDR3 is TGCGCCAGCCCGGGGGCGCCGAGCAATCAGCCCCAGCATTTT.

The CDR3 protein is CASSQEGNYGYTF. CDR3 nucleotides: TGTGCCAGCAGCCAAGAAGGGAACTATGGCTACACCTTC. The chain uses TRBV3-1 (or the pseudogene TRBV3-2) and TRBJ1-2; D remains ambiguous. Trimming shortened V by 0 bases and J by 2 bases, and 4 bases separated the two germline ends. The germline V gene has CDR1 LGHDT and CDR2 YNNKEL (reference sequence). The CDR3 totals 13 residues.

V usage is TRBV25-1 and J usage is TRBJ1-4, with D perhaps matching TRBD1 (5 bases). The CDR3 is 13 residues long. From germline, CDR1 is MGHDK and CDR2 SYGVNS. Trimming pared 1 base from V and 10 bases from J, leaving 10 bases between. Written as DNA, the CDR3 is TGTGCCAGCAGTGAATCCGGAGGGGTAAAACTGTTTTTT. Protein: CASSESGGVKLFF.

The chain has TRBV28 and TRBJ2-5, with 8 bases matching TRBD2. Germline V gene lookup returns CDR1 MDHEN and CDR2 SYDVKM. Germline trimming cut 5 bases from V and 4 bases from J; bases unmatched to any gene: 9. This CDR3 comprises 15 residues. Here the CDR3 DNA reads TGTGCCAGCAGTCCCCCCACGGGGGGGGTAGAGACCCAGTACTTC. This codes for CASSPPTGGVETQYF.

The CDR3 reads CASEGRGRAYEQYF. In nucleotides, the CDR3 is TGTGCCAGCGAGGGCCGGGGCAGGGCCTACGAGCAGTACTTC. This chain links TRBV2 with TRBJ2-7; either TRBD1 or TRBD2 may fit D (5 bases each). V lost 8 bases and J 2 bases, leaving 16 bases between the germline ends. Germline CDR1 reads SNHLY; CDR2 reads FYNNEI. This CDR3 is 14 amino acids long.

This clone was seen a few times. In DNA, the CDR3 is TGTGCCAGCAGCGTAGAAGGGTTTGGCTACACCTTC. This encodes CASSVEGFGYTF. The gene calls are TRBV9 and TRBJ1-2; D unresolved. V lost 0 bases and J lost 7, with 7 bases in between. Germline assignment: CDR1 SGDLS and CDR2 YYNGEE. This CDR3 has 12 residues. The full variable domain, in which reference TRBV9 and TRBJ1-2 provide the parts outside the CDR3, is DSGVTQTPKHLITATGQRVTLRCSPRSGDLSVYWYQQSLDQGLQFLIQYYNGEERAKGNILERFSAQQFPDLHSELNLSSLELGDSALYFCASSVEGFGYTFGSGTRLTVV.

In the case of this clone: At one end, the junction sequence differs from germline, possibly due to a read error. V usage is TRBV7-7 and J usage is TRBJ2-5; possible D gene TRBD1, 5 bases. This CDR3 is 15 amino acids long. Germline values: CDR1 SSHAT, CDR2 FNYEAQ (reference sequence). DNA of the CDR3: TGTGCTAGCAGCTTAGGGCGCGACAGATGGGAGACCCAGTACTTC. Protein: CASSLGRDRWETQYF.

The chain is built from TRBV7-3 and TRBJ2-3; D perhaps matches TRBD1 (6 bases). In germline, CDR1 is SGHTA, CDR2 FQGTGA. The CDR3 is 15 residues long. Trimming stripped 4 bases from V and 6 bases from J, with 17 bases between. CDR3 bases: TGTGCCAGCAGCTCGCAGGGGATCGAAGGGGATACGCAGTATTTT. Translating gives CASSSQGIEGDTQYF. The full variable domain, in which reference TRBV7-3 and TRBJ2-3 provide the parts outside the CDR3, is GAGVSQTPSNKVTEKGKYVELRCDPISGHTALYWYRQSLGQGPEFLIYFQGTGAADDSGLPNDRFFAVRPEGSVSTLKIQRTERGDSAVYLCASSSQGIEGDTQYFGPGTRLTVL.

V and J are TRBV6-5 and TRBJ1-1, with 7 bases fitting TRBD1. From germline, CDR1 is MNHEY and CDR2 SVGAGI. The V gene end was trimmed by 8 bases and the J gene end by 5 bases; junction bases not matched to a gene: 8. The CDR3 totals 13 residues. The CDR3 here is CASRREGATEAFF. CDR3 sequence (DNA): TGTGCCAGCCGAAGGGAGGGGGCGACTGAAGCTTTCTTT.

The chain has TRBV27 and TRBJ2-7, with TRBD1 identical over 8 bases. The CDR3 consists of 17 residues. Germline values: CDR1 MNHEY, CDR2 SMNVEV (reference sequence). V trimming: 3 bases; J trimming: 2 bases; junction bases outside the gene matches: 12. CDR3: CASSFFGGGTGAYEQYF. The CDR3 DNA follows: TGTGCCAGCAGTTTTTTCGGGGGCGGGACAGGAGCCTACGAGCAGTACTTC.

The chain recombines TRBV19 with TRBJ1-5; TRBD1 might be the D (5 bases). The V end was cut by 2 bases, the J end by 6 bases, with 17 bases between. Germline CDR1 LNHDA, CDR2 SQIVND (reference sequence). This CDR3 has 16 residues. The CDR3 DNA follows: TGTGCCAGTAGTATAACAGGCTTCCCTATCACTCAGCCCCAGCATTTT. Residues: CASSITGFPITQPQHF.

This clone showed up just once. The chain combines TRBV19 with TRBJ2-5, with D tentatively TRBD1 (7 bases). The ends were cut back, 7 bases at V and 0 bases at J, with 15 bases in the middle. CDR1 is LNHDA and CDR2 is SQIVND in the germline V gene (reference sequence). This CDR3 spans 15 amino acids. CDR3 loop: CASNAGQLYQETQYF. The DNA of the CDR3 is TGTGCCAGTAACGCGGGACAGCTGTACCAAGAGACCCAGTACTTC.

The rearrangement links TRBV19 to TRBJ2-1, with 7 bases lining up with TRBD2. J lost 7 bases, V lost 5 bases, and 8 bases had no gene match. Germline-derived CDR1 and CDR2 are LNHDA and SQIVND (reference sequence). The CDR3 loop spans 14 amino acids. The CDR3: CASSPAGDVNEQFF. CDR3 coding DNA: TGTGCCAGTAGTCCGGCGGGAGACGTAAATGAGCAGTTCTTC.

The V and J genes are TRBV14 and TRBJ2-3, with D possibly matching TRBD2 (5 bases). Trimming took off 4 bases at V and 6 bases at J, with 17 bases between the two ends. The CDR3 loop spans 15 amino acids. The V gene's germline CDR1 is SGHDN and CDR2 FVKESK. The chain's CDR3 is CASSLLRPTGDTQYF. The CDR3 DNA sequence: TGTGCCAGCAGCCTACTAAGGCCCACGGGGGATACGCAGTATTTT.

V gene TRBV9 combines with J gene TRBJ2-2; 7 bases agree with TRBD2. CDR3 length equals 15 residues. J gave up 8 bases and V 4 bases, and 11 bases lay outside the gene matches. Germline CDR1 is SGDLS and CDR2 is YYNGEE. DNA of the CDR3: TGTGCCAGCAGCCCGCCCGGGACTACCTTTGGGGAGCTGTTTTTT. This gives the protein CASSPPGTTFGELFF.

The V call is TRBV16, the J call TRBJ2-1; TRBD2 agrees at 8 bases. This CDR3 is 14 amino acids long. CDR1 and CDR2 (germline): KGHSY, FQNENV. V trimming: 5 bases; J trimming: 9 bases; junction bases outside the gene matches: 9. CDR3 bases: TGTGCCAGCAGCGCACAGCGGGAGTACGGTGAGCAGTTCTTC. It codes for CASSAQREYGEQFF.

The chain recombines TRBV6-5 with TRBJ1-2; the match to TRBD1 covers 7 bases. CDR3 size: 13 residues. Losses at the gene ends were 7 bases for V and 8 bases for J; bases not matched to a gene: 10. Germline CDR1 is MNHEY and CDR2 is SVGAGI. The CDR3 DNA reads as TGTGCCAGCACCCGGACAGGAGATAAGGGCTACACCTTC. Protein: CASTRTGDKGYTF.

The table lists this clone with a count of one. The chain combines TRBV18 with TRBJ2-6; no firm D call. Germline CDR1 reads KGHSH; CDR2 reads LQKENI. The CDR3 is 14 amino acids. Trimming took off 2 bases at V and 0 bases at J, with 2 bases between the two ends. The DNA of the CDR3 is TGTGCCAGCTCACCAACCTCTGGGGCCAACGTCCTGACTTTC. Its protein product is CASSPTSGANVLTF.

V gene TRBV19 combines with J gene TRBJ2-1; 7 positions agree with TRBD2. V lost 9 bases and J lost 6; bases outside the gene matches: 8. Germline assignment: CDR1 LNHDA and CDR2 SQIVND (reference sequence). The CDR3 covers 13 residues. The CDR3 sequence is CASKVAGFNEQFF. The CDR3 DNA reads TGTGCCAGCAAGGTAGCGGGCTTCAATGAGCAGTTCTTC.

The rearrangement joins TRBV11-1 to TRBJ2-2, with D unresolved. Germline CDR1 reads SGHAT; CDR2 reads FQDESV (reference sequence). This CDR3 is built from 12 residues. Trimming removed 2 bases from V and 6 bases from J, with 4 bases in between. The DNA of the CDR3 is TGTGCCAGCAGCTTACGGGCCGGGGAGCTGTTTTTT. This gives the protein CASSLRAGELFF.

The rearrangement links TRBV12-2 to TRBJ1-5; the table names TRBD1, a call not compared with the DNA. TRBV12-2 is a listed pseudogene. CDR3 length: 18 amino acids. CDR3 nucleotide sequence: TGTGCAAGTCGCTCACATGGGGTAGCAGGGGACCACAATCAGCCCCAGCATTTT. Its protein product is CASRSHGVAGDHNQPQHF.

This clone was recorded only once. V gene TRBV28 combines with J gene TRBJ1-1; possibly TRBD1 for D (5 bases). Trimming shortened V by 2 bases and J by 5 bases, and 12 bases separated the two germline ends. Germline V gene lookup returns CDR1 MDHEN and CDR2 SYDVKM. The CDR3 consists of 14 residues. CDR3 residues: CASSLGGSRTEAFF. CDR3 nucleotides: TGTGCCAGCAGTTTAGGGGGAAGTAGGACTGAAGCTTTCTTT. Based on the CDR3 plus reference TRBV28 and TRBJ1-1, the full variable domain is DVKVTQSSRYLVKRTGEKVFLECVQDMDHENMFWYRQDPGLGLRLIYFSYDVKMKEKGDIPEGYSVSREKKERFSLILESASTNQTSMYLCASSLGGSRTEAFFGQGTRLTVV.

This chain connects TRBV5-1 to TRBJ2-3; possibly TRBD1 for D (6 bases). From germline, CDR1 is SGHRS and CDR2 YFSETQ. The CDR3 is made up of 15 amino acids. V lost 2 bases to trimming and J lost 2 bases, with 12 bases between them. This CDR3 is CASSFDRSYTDTQYF. The CDR3 region has the DNA TGCGCCAGCAGCTTCGACAGGAGCTACACAGATACGCAGTATTTT.